Included here is one TCR beta chain sequence, with context. What it binds is unknown. CD4+ T cell isolation took place after approximately 11 days of culture. This sample was taken from a study of vaccination effects on CD4 cells after COVID-19. Study-level background: Sequencing in the ViraFEST assay came after antigen-specific CD4+ T cells had been expanded with viral peptide pools, which were used to stimulate PBMC. Cultures used roughly 2.2 million PBMC per well, roughly 9.8 IU/ml IL-2 and roughly 10 ug/ml peptides. Overall study findings and caveats: Long after vaccination, the clones induced by infection and by vaccine shrank markedly in size. Only a single clone (1 of 255 vaccine-induced clones in healthy vaccinees) cross-reacted with common cold coronaviruses.

Deletions cut 4 bases from V and 1 base from J, with 17 bases between. Per germline, CDR1 SNHLY and CDR2 FYNNEI. The CDR3 runs to 16 residues. Some clones are missing from TCRdb's copy, which holds only in-frame ones; the method was immunoSEQ multiplex PCR. This sample has 40,000 or so clones, with about 81% found just once. The chain joins TRBV2 to TRBJ2-7; tentatively, D is TRBD1 (8 bases). The sequenced sample was CD4+ T cells from PBMCs cultured without peptide, obtained before COVID-19 vaccination. The TCR was taken from a human donor who received a COVID-19 vaccine. CDR3 region: CASSGGGRGPSYEQYV. In DNA, the CDR3 is TGTGCCAGCAGTGGGGGGGGCAGGGGGCCTTCCTACGAGCAGTACGTC.